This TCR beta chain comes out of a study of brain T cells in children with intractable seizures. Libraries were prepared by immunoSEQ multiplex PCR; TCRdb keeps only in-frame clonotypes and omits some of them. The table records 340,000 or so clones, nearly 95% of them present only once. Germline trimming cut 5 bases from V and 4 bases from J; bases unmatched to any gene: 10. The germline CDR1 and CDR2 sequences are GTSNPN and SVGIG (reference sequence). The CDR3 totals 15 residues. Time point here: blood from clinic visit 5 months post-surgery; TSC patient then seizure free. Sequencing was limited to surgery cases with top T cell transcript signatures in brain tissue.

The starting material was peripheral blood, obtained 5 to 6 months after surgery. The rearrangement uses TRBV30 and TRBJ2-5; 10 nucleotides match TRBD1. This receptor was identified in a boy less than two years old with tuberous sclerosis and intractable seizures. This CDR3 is CAWSPGQGFGETQYF. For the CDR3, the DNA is TGTGCCTGGTCCCCGGGACAGGGGTTCGGAGAGACCCAGTACTTC.